This TCR beta chain was recorded in a study of post-analysis software for immune sequencing data. For the study at large: Recorded disease courses covered relapsing-remitting, secondary progressive and progressive-relapsing multiple sclerosis. Some patients had no subtype annotation. General observations from the study: TRBV5-6, TRBV5-1 and TRBV20-1 were among 4 or 5 TRBV segments more frequent in patients than controls. In multiple sclerosis, normalized Chao1 diversity was significantly below that of controls. Samples from a shared batch, those prepared together, strongly co-clustered by F measure.

A remark on this clonotype: Its antigen is not identified.

This CDR3 comprises 12 residues. Trimming removed 7 bases from V and 11 bases from J, with 17 bases in between. Included in the TCR beta cDNA libraries were unique molecular identifiers. TCRdb re-analysed the PCR reads in MiXCR, keeping a single row per CDR3 protein. The sample consists of approximately 360,000 distinct CDR3 sequences, 30% to 45% of them appearing once. This chain connects TRBV12-3 or TRBV12-4 to TRBJ1-1; D gene ambiguous. This TCR derives from a girl under 18 with multiple sclerosis. Sample: blood. The CDR3 nucleotides read TGTGCCAGCAAACCTCGAACCAGTCCCGCTTTCTTT. Protein product: CASKPRTSPAFF.